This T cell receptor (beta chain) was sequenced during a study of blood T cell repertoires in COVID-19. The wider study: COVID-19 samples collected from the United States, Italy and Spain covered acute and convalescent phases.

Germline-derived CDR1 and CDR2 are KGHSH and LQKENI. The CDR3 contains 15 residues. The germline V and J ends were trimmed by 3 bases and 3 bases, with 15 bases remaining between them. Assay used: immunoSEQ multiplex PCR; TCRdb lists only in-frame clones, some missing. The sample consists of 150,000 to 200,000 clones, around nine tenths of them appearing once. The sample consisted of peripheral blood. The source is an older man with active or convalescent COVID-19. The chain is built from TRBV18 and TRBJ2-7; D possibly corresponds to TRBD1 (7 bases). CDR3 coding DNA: TGTGCCAGCTCACCGGGAGGACAGGCCCTCTACGAGCAGTACTTC. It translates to CASSPGGQALYEQYF.